This T cell receptor beta chain appears in the sequencing data of a study of T cell responses to AZD1222 COVID-19 vaccine. The germline V gene encodes CDR1 MNHEY and CDR2 SVGAGI. V was clipped by 6 bases and J by 1 base, with 10 bases between them. The CDR3 extends over 14 amino acids. Generated by immunoSEQ multiplex PCR, the TCRdb table keeps only in-frame clones and is missing some. The table lists under 95,000 clones, under 90% of them singletons. The chain carries TRBV6-5 and TRBJ1-5, with D possibly being TRBD1 (5 bases). This TCR derives from an adult who received the AZD1222 COVID-19 vaccine. Sequences were derived from peripheral blood, sampled 28 days after the second AZD1222 dose. DNA for the CDR3: TGTGCCAGCAGACCCTACAGGAGCAATCAGCCCCAGCATTTT. Translation gives CASRPYRSNQPQHF.